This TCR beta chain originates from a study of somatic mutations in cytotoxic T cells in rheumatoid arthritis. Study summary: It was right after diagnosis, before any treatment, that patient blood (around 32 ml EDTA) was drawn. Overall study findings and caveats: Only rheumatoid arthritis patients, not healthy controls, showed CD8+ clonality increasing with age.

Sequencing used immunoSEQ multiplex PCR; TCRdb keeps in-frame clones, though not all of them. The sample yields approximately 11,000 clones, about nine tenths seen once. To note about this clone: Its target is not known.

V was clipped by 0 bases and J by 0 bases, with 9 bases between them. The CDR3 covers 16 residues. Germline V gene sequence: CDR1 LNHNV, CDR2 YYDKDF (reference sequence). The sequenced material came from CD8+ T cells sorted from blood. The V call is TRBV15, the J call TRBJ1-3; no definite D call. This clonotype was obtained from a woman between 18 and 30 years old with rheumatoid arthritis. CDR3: CATSRDEAASGNTIYF. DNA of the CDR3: TGTGCCACCAGCAGAGATGAGGCGGCCTCTGGAAACACCATATATTTT.